This TCR beta chain emerged from a study of post-analysis software for immune sequencing data. Study information: Relapsing-remitting, secondary progressive and progressive-relapsing multiple sclerosis courses were included.

Prepared TCR beta cDNA libraries contained unique molecular identifiers. From roughly 1 to 10 million T cells, 500,000 or so cDNA molecules were obtained. TCRdb independently ran MiXCR on the PCR reads; one entry per CDR3 protein. Among about 820,000 distinct CDR3 sequences listed, roughly 50% were seen once. This clonotype was observed a few times. Its antigen is not known. Study results and limitations: Five or six TRBV segments appeared more often in patients than in controls, and TRBV5-6, TRBV5-1 and TRBV20-1 were among these. The study found significantly lower normalized Chao1 diversity in multiple sclerosis patients than in controls. Samples from one preparation batch, clustered by F measure, grouped strongly together.

V was pared by 2 bases and J by 6 bases, with 5 bases of the junction left unmatched. The CDR3 loop spans 14 amino acids. The V and J genes are TRBV12-3 or TRBV12-4 and TRBJ1-2; 8 bases agree with TRBD1. Sample: blood. The sequence came from a girl between 5 and 17 years old with multiple sclerosis. In DNA form, the CDR3 reads TGTGCCAGCAGTTTAAATACAGGGGGAAATGGCTACACCTTC. This sequence encodes CASSLNTGGNGYTF.